Listed below are T cell receptor beta chains from one sample, sequenced in a study of blood T cells in healthy people across ages. TCRdb re-derived calls from the 5' RACE reads in MiXCR, one entry per CDR3 protein. The data show hundreds of thousands of distinct CDR3 sequences, with about 56% seen just once and around a quarter held by the top ten. Specimen: blood. These TCRs come from a man aged 35-49 years in good health. The CDR3 runs from the conserved cysteine through the conserved F or W. Each record gives: D gene, J gene, V gene, clone size, CDR3 DNA, CDR3 protein. D genes are given only for firm matches. The listing skips clone size in some rows; elsewhere it reads once, few, many or a size class.

D gene: TRBD1
J gene: TRBJ2-7
V gene: TRBV27
clone size: .
CDR3 DNA: TGTGCCAGCAGGAGTCCAGGTTCAGGGGGCGAAGGGTACGAGCAGTACTTC
CDR3 protein: CASRSPGSGGEGYEQYF

D gene: .
J gene: TRBJ2-5
V gene: TRBV7-9
clone size: few
CDR3 DNA: TGTGCCAGCAGCCCCGAGGGCGCCTCATTGGAGACCCAGTACTTC
CDR3 protein: CASSPEGASLETQYF

D gene: TRBD1
J gene: TRBJ1-2
V gene: TRBV29-1
clone size: .
CDR3 DNA: TGCAGCGTCGACGTACAGGGGAGGAATGGCTACACCTTC
CDR3 protein: CSVDVQGRNGYTF

D gene: .
J gene: TRBJ2-5
V gene: TRBV7-8
clone size: .
CDR3 DNA: TGTGCCAGCAGCATTAGAGGGCAGGGCGAAGAGACCCAGTACTTC
CDR3 protein: CASSIRGQGEETQYF

D gene: .
J gene: TRBJ2-1
V gene: TRBV6-5
clone size: .
CDR3 DNA: TGTGCCAGCATTAGCAGGGGCTCCTACAATGAGCAGTTCTTC
CDR3 protein: CASISRGSYNEQFF

D gene: .
J gene: TRBJ2-1
V gene: TRBV2
clone size: .
CDR3 DNA: TGTGCCAGCAGTTATGCGGTCCAGTACAATGAGCAGTTCTTC
CDR3 protein: CASSYAVQYNEQFF

D gene: .
J gene: TRBJ2-3
V gene: TRBV20-1
clone size: once
CDR3 DNA: TGCAGTGCTCTAACGGCTAGGCAGGGTACAGATACGCAGTATTTT
CDR3 protein: CSALTARQGTDTQYF

D gene: .
J gene: TRBJ2-3
V gene: TRBV6-5
clone size: .
CDR3 DNA: TGTGCCAGCAGTCACTCGTCAGTAAAAGATACGCAGTATTTT
CDR3 protein: CASSHSSVKDTQYF

D gene: .
J gene: TRBJ2-5
V gene: TRBV5-1
clone size: .
CDR3 DNA: TGCGCCAGCAGCGTCAGGGGCTCCGAAGAGACCCAGTACTTC
CDR3 protein: CASSVRGSEETQYF

D gene: TRBD1
J gene: TRBJ1-6
V gene: TRBV5-1
clone size: .
CDR3 DNA: TGCGCCAGCAGCCGGGAGACAGGGAGCTCACCCCTCCACTTT
CDR3 protein: CASSRETGSSPLHF

D gene: TRBD1
J gene: TRBJ1-5
V gene: TRBV20-1
clone size: .
CDR3 DNA: TGCAGTGCTAGAGCCGGGACAGGGATCAGTCAGCCCCAGCATTTT
CDR3 protein: CSARAGTGISQPQHF

D gene: TRBD1
J gene: TRBJ2-3
V gene: TRBV9
clone size: .
CDR3 DNA: TGTGCCAGCAGTCGGGACAGAGCCACAGATATGCAGTATTTT
CDR3 protein: CASSRDRATDMQYF

D gene: .
J gene: TRBJ1-1
V gene: TRBV4-3
clone size: .
CDR3 DNA: TGCGCCAGCAGCCAAGATGCAGCCGGGGCCACTGAAGCTTTCTTT
CDR3 protein: CASSQDAAGATEAFF

D gene: TRBD1
J gene: TRBJ2-3
V gene: TRBV11-1
clone size: few
CDR3 DNA: TGTGCCAGCAGCTCCGACAGGGCTGATACGCAGTATTTT
CDR3 protein: CASSSDRADTQYF

D gene: TRBD1
J gene: TRBJ2-7
V gene: TRBV10-3
clone size: few
CDR3 DNA: TGTGCCATCAGTACAGGGGGCTCCTACGAGCAGTACTTC
CDR3 protein: CAISTGGSYEQYF

D gene: .
J gene: TRBJ1-2
V gene: TRBV12-3/TRBV12-4
clone size: few
CDR3 DNA: TGTGCCAGCAGTTCCACAGGGTACCAGAACTATGGCTACACCTTC
CDR3 protein: CASSSTGYQNYGYTF

D gene: TRBD1
J gene: TRBJ2-5
V gene: TRBV19
clone size: few
CDR3 DNA: TGTGCCAGTAGTATAGTAGGGACAGCCCAAGAGACCCAGTACTTC
CDR3 protein: CASSIVGTAQETQYF

D gene: TRBD1
J gene: TRBJ2-1
V gene: TRBV29-1
clone size: once
CDR3 DNA: TGCAGCGTAGCCGGGACAGGGAACAATGAGCAGTTCTTC
CDR3 protein: CSVAGTGNNEQFF

D gene: TRBD1
J gene: TRBJ1-4
V gene: TRBV12-3/TRBV12-4
clone size: .
CDR3 DNA: TGTGCCAGCAGTTCTTCAGGGGGAGTGAATGAAAAACTGTTTTTT
CDR3 protein: CASSSSGGVNEKLFF

D gene: .
J gene: TRBJ2-4
V gene: TRBV4-2
clone size: many
CDR3 DNA: TGTGCCAGCAGCCCGGGGCCTGACAGAGCCAAAAACATTCAGTACTTC
CDR3 protein: CASSPGPDRAKNIQYF

D gene: .
J gene: TRBJ2-1
V gene: TRBV6-2/TRBV6-3
clone size: few
CDR3 DNA: TGTGCCAGCAGGGATGGGGGCTACAATGAGCAGTTCTTC
CDR3 protein: CASRDGGYNEQFF

D gene: .
J gene: TRBJ1-6
V gene: TRBV24-1
clone size: once
CDR3 DNA: TGTGCCACCAGTGCCCGGCAGGCTGGATCACCCCTCCACTTT
CDR3 protein: CATSARQAGSPLHF

D gene: TRBD1
J gene: TRBJ2-7
V gene: TRBV27
clone size: once
CDR3 DNA: TGTGCCAGCAGTACCGGGACAGGCGCGCGGGAGCAGTACTTC
CDR3 protein: CASSTGTGAREQYF

D gene: TRBD2
J gene: TRBJ2-1
V gene: TRBV20-1
clone size: few
CDR3 DNA: TGCAGTGCCCCGGTGTTACTAGCGGGAGGTAACAATGAGCAGTTCTTC
CDR3 protein: CSAPVLLAGGNNEQFF

D gene: .
J gene: TRBJ2-7
V gene: TRBV13
clone size: once
CDR3 DNA: TGTGCCAGCAGCCCAAGACCCAATCCGATAGGGAACGAGCAGTACTTC
CDR3 protein: CASSPRPNPIGNEQYF

D gene: TRBD1
J gene: TRBJ1-2
V gene: TRBV20-1
clone size: .
CDR3 DNA: TGCAGTGGTAGCGGACAGGGTGTAAACTATGGCTACACCTTC
CDR3 protein: CSGSGQGVNYGYTF

D gene: .
J gene: TRBJ1-2
V gene: TRBV29-1
clone size: once
CDR3 DNA: TGCAGCGTTGTATCTCGGGGCCGCGGTGGCTACACCTTC
CDR3 protein: CSVVSRGRGGYTF

D gene: TRBD1
J gene: TRBJ2-3
V gene: TRBV7-2
clone size: few
CDR3 DNA: TGTGCCAGCAGCCCCCCCGGGACAGGGAGCACAGATACGCAGTATTTT
CDR3 protein: CASSPPGTGSTDTQYF

D gene: .
J gene: TRBJ1-2
V gene: TRBV6-5
clone size: .
CDR3 DNA: TGTGCCAGCAGTTACTACGGGAACTATGGCTACACCTTC
CDR3 protein: CASSYYGNYGYTF

D gene: .
J gene: TRBJ2-7
V gene: TRBV14
clone size: .
CDR3 DNA: TGTGCCAGCAGCCAAGTTTCGGGGGTATACGAGCAGTACTTC
CDR3 protein: CASSQVSGVYEQYF

D gene: .
J gene: TRBJ2-5
V gene: TRBV29-1
clone size: .
CDR3 DNA: TGCAGCGTTGATCAGGGACAAGAGACCCAGTACTTC
CDR3 protein: CSVDQGQETQYF

D gene: .
J gene: TRBJ2-2
V gene: TRBV5-1
clone size: .
CDR3 DNA: TGCGCCAGCAGCTCAGCCGGAGACTTGAACACCGGGGAGCTGTTTTTT
CDR3 protein: CASSSAGDLNTGELFF